One sample yielded the 23 T cell receptor beta chains listed below, sequenced in a study of cytomegalovirus exposure and HLA in healthy donors. With 60 Vbeta and 13 Jbeta primers, the PCR was carried out. The protocol was immunoSEQ multiplex PCR, while the TCRdb copy is restricted to in-frame clones and leaves out a portion. Here the sample spans more than 150,000 clones, just under 80% being singletons. The sample comprised PBMCs. The receptor source for this set is a woman aged 45 to 65 in good health and CMV-seropositive.

The J gene is TRBJ1-2, the V gene TRBV7-2, with D perhaps matching TRBD1 (5 bases). CDR1 and CDR2 (germline): SGHTA, FQGNSA. The CDR3 extends over 16 amino acids. V lost 7 bases and J lost 6, with 24 bases in between. The CDR3 spells CASTVGGPQRYHGYTF. CDR3 nucleotide sequence: TGTGCCAGCACCGTGGGGGGACCGCAAAGATATCATGGCTACACCTTC.

This chain links TRBV4-2 with TRBJ2-3; D is possibly TRBD2 (6 bases). This CDR3 has 14 residues. The V gene lost 4 bases and the J gene lost 2 bases, with 10 bases spanning the gap. Germline V CDR1 and CDR2: LGHNA, YNFKEQ. This CDR3 is CASSPRGYTDTQYF. Here the CDR3 DNA reads TGTGCCAGCAGCCCACGGGGGTACACAGATACGCAGTATTTT.

The chain combines TRBV7-2 with TRBJ1-3, with D uncertain. Trimming took off 1 base at V and 0 bases at J, with 10 bases between the two ends. CDR3 length: 16 residues. Germline-derived CDR1 and CDR2 are SGHTA and FQGNSA. CDR3 sequence reads: CASSLVSGRSGNTIYF. CDR3 in DNA: TGTGCCAGCAGCTTAGTTTCGGGTCGCTCTGGAAACACCATATATTTT.

The genes are TRBV7-9 and TRBJ1-1; D is perhaps TRBD1 (5 bases). CDR3 length: 18 amino acids. The germline V gene has CDR1 SEHNR and CDR2 FQNEAQ (reference sequence). Trimming cost V 1 base and J 2 bases, with 20 bases left between them. In DNA form, the CDR3 reads TGTGCCAGCAGCTTAGGGAGGGGTAAGAACCTACGAAACACTGAAGCTTTCTTT. It is translated as CASSLGRGKNLRNTEAFF.

This sequence joins TRBV11-2 and TRBJ2-2; 7 bases agree with TRBD1. The junction had 9 bases not matched to a gene; V was cut back by 5 bases and J by 6 bases. The CDR3 contains 15 residues. The germline V gene encodes CDR1 SGHAT and CDR2 FQNNGV. The CDR3 reads CASSLRRTGPGELFF. The CDR3 DNA follows: TGTGCCAGCAGCCTGAGGCGGACAGGCCCCGGGGAGCTGTTTTTT.

This clone was picked up a small number of times. The J gene is TRBJ2-1, the V gene TRBV6-1, with D perhaps TRBD2 (5 bases). The germline CDR1 and CDR2 sequences are MNHNS and SASEGT. CDR3 length equals 18 residues. V was cut by 4 bases and J by 8 bases, with 27 bases left in between. The CDR3 DNA is TGTGCCAGCAGTGTTCATGGCTATAGGGTGGGCGAGGGCGATGAGCAGTTCTTC. The encoded protein is CASSVHGYRVGEGDEQFF.

This rearrangement joins TRBV5-1 to TRBJ2-1; D possibly corresponds to TRBD2 (6 bases). V was cut by 4 bases and J by 0 bases, with 17 bases left in between. Germline V gives CDR1 SGHRS, CDR2 YFSETQ. The CDR3 extends over 17 amino acids. CDR3: CASSPVAESSSYNEQFF. Here the CDR3 DNA reads TGCGCCAGCAGCCCGGTAGCGGAATCGAGCTCCTACAATGAGCAGTTCTTC.

This sequence joins TRBV6-5 and TRBJ1-2; D may be TRBD1 (5 bases). CDR1 and CDR2 (germline): MNHEY, SVGAGI. With 6 bases removed from V and 5 bases from J, the gap between germline ends came to 13 bases. The CDR3 consists of 13 residues. The CDR3 loop reads CASSANGGYGYTF. Written as DNA, the CDR3 is TGTGCCAGCAGCGCGAACGGGGGTTATGGCTACACCTTC.

The V call is TRBV5-4, the J call TRBJ2-1; D remains ambiguous. V was cut by 0 bases and J by 5 bases, with 6 bases left in between. This CDR3 is 13 amino acids long. The germline V gene encodes CDR1 SGHNT and CDR2 YYREEE (reference sequence). CDR3 nucleotide sequence: TGTGCCAGCAGCTTGGCCTTAGACAATGAGCAGTTCTTC. Translated, it gives CASSLALDNEQFF.

The chain combines TRBV7-8 with TRBJ2-7; the D gene is possibly TRBD2 (5 bases). The CDR3 is made up of 14 amino acids. Trimming took off 5 bases at V and 5 bases at J, with 16 bases between the two ends. The germline V gene has CDR1 SGHVS and CDR2 FQNEAQ. The DNA for the CDR3 is TGTGCCAGCAGCCTGAGGGAACCAGGTAACGAGCAGTACTTC. The encoded protein is CASSLREPGNEQYF.

This clone was seen only a few times. The rearrangement uses TRBV9 and TRBJ2-1; 8 bases fit TRBD2. CDR1 and CDR2 (germline): SGDLS, YYNGEE. This CDR3 region has 14 residues. Losses at the gene ends were 4 bases for V and 3 bases for J; bases not matched to a gene: 3. As DNA, the CDR3 is TGTGCCAGCAGCCCCGGGGGGGGCTACAATGAGCAGTTCTTC. It codes for CASSPGGGYNEQFF. The full variable domain, completed using reference TRBV9 and TRBJ2-1, is DSGVTQTPKHLITATGQRVTLRCSPRSGDLSVYWYQQSLDQGLQFLIQYYNGEERAKGNILERFSAQQFPDLHSELNLSSLELGDSALYFCASSPGGGYNEQFFGPGTRLTVL.

The V and J genes are TRBV2 and TRBJ1-5; D uncertain. Trimming took off 5 bases at V and 8 bases at J, with 13 bases between the two ends. The CDR3 is 13 residues long. Germline CDR1 and CDR2: SNHLY and FYNNEI. CDR3 protein: CASSTDLQEPQHF. The DNA for the CDR3 is TGTGCCAGCAGTACGGACTTGCAAGAGCCCCAGCATTTT.

This clone was detected a few times. V and J are TRBV9 and TRBJ2-5; 11 bases align to TRBD2. Trimming removed 0 bases from V and 5 bases from J; junction bases left unmatched: 9. This CDR3 is built from 17 residues. Germline CDR1 SGDLS, CDR2 YYNGEE. The CDR3 DNA sequence: TGTGCCAGCAGCGTAGGAGGACTAGCGGGCCCCGGGGAGACCCAGTACTTC. This gives the protein CASSVGGLAGPGETQYF.

The sample holds a few counts of this clone. The chain combines TRBV6-5 with TRBJ1-2; 9 nucleotides align to TRBD1. CDR1 and CDR2 (germline): MNHEY, SVGAGI. J gave up 6 bases and V 5 bases, and 7 bases lay outside the gene matches. CDR3 length: 14 residues. The DNA of the CDR3 is TGTGCCAGCAGTGGTTCGACAGGGGGACATGGCTACACCTTC. Protein: CASSGSTGGHGYTF.

This sequence joins TRBV11-2 and TRBJ2-7; D possibly corresponds to TRBD2 (6 bases). The V gene lost 4 bases and the J gene lost 4 bases, with 17 bases spanning the gap. The CDR3 totals 15 residues. Germline V gene sequence: CDR1 SGHAT, CDR2 FQNNGV. CDR3 bases: TGTGCCAGCAGCTCGCCGGACCGAGGGAGGTACGAGCAGTACTTC. This encodes CASSSPDRGRYEQYF.

The V gene is TRBV28, the J gene TRBJ1-4; D might be TRBD1 (5 bases). Trimming stripped 4 bases from V and 8 bases from J, with 17 bases between. The germline CDR1 and CDR2 sequences are MDHEN and SYDVKM. This CDR3 has 15 residues. The CDR3: CASSWGGTGGEKLFF. CDR3 bases: TGTGCCAGCAGTTGGGGGGGGACGGGAGGCGAAAAACTGTTTTTT. Complete variable domain (other parts from reference TRBV28 and TRBJ1-4): DVKVTQSSRYLVKRTGEKVFLECVQDMDHENMFWYRQDPGLGLRLIYFSYDVKMKEKGDIPEGYSVSREKKERFSLILESASTNQTSMYLCASSWGGTGGEKLFFGSGTQLSVL.

V and J are TRBV7-2 and TRBJ2-2; D remains ambiguous. The V gene lost 5 bases and the J gene lost 1 base, with 8 bases spanning the gap. Germline V gene lookup returns CDR1 SGHTA and CDR2 FQGNSA. There are 14 residues in the CDR3. The CDR3 loop reads CASSLHWNTGELFF. CDR3 bases: TGTGCCAGCAGCCTCCACTGGAACACCGGGGAGCTGTTTTTT.

V gene TRBV7-9 combines with J gene TRBJ2-2, with D perhaps matching TRBD1 (6 bases). V was cut by 7 bases and J by 5 bases, with 14 bases left in between. CDR3 size: 14 residues. Germline V lookup: CDR1 SEHNR, CDR2 FQNEAQ (reference sequence). The CDR3 DNA sequence: TGTGCCAGCACCTCCACAGGGAGAACCGGGGAGCTGTTTTTT. Protein sequence: CASTSTGRTGELFF.

The chain employs TRBV2 and TRBJ2-5, with D uncertain. V dropped 5 bases and J dropped 1 base, with 11 bases sitting between them. The CDR3 loop spans 14 amino acids. CDR1 and CDR2 (germline): SNHLY, FYNNEI. This CDR3 is CASSRRTPQETQYF. The CDR3 DNA is TGTGCCAGCAGTCGTAGAACTCCCCAAGAGACCCAGTACTTC.

V usage is TRBV9 and J usage is TRBJ2-2, with 10 nucleotides matching TRBD2. The J segment lost 2 bases and the V segment lost 4 bases, leaving 8 bases of the junction unmatched. The CDR3 is 17 residues long. Germline loops: CDR1 SGDLS, CDR2 YYNGEE. The CDR3 nucleotides read TGTGCCAGCAGCCAGGTAGCGGGGGGCCCCAACACCGGGGAGCTGTTTTTT. Translation: CASSQVAGGPNTGELFF.

V and J are TRBV27 and TRBJ2-2, with 11 bases matching TRBD2. The CDR3 covers 16 residues. Per germline, CDR1 MNHEY and CDR2 SMNVEV (reference sequence). J gave up 1 base and V 4 bases, and 2 bases lay outside the gene matches. The chain's CDR3 is CASSWGTSGNTGELFF. CDR3 nucleotide sequence: TGTGCCAGCAGTTGGGGGACTAGCGGGAACACCGGGGAGCTGTTTTTT.

The chain uses TRBV10-3 and TRBJ1-1; D not resolved. The CDR3 length is 12 residues. V gave up 11 bases and J gave up 3 bases, with 13 bases separating them. The germline V gene has CDR1 ENHRY and CDR2 SYGVKD. The CDR3 region is CAVWNSYTEAFF. CDR3 bases: TGTGCCGTCTGGAACAGTTACACTGAAGCTTTCTTT.

The chain combines TRBV7-3 with TRBJ2-5, with D tentatively TRBD1 (6 bases). Germline assignment: CDR1 SGHTA and CDR2 FQGTGA. The CDR3 is 15 residues long. The V gene lost 1 base and the J gene lost 2 bases, with 11 bases spanning the gap. The CDR3 DNA reads as TGTGCCAGCAGCTTAAGTGGTCAGGGGCAAGAGACCCAGTACTTC. This codes for CASSLSGQGQETQYF. The complete variable domain, with remaining parts taken from reference TRBV7-3 and TRBJ2-5, reads GAGVSQTPSNKVTEKGKYVELRCDPISGHTALYWYRQSLGQGPEFLIYFQGTGAADDSGLPNDRFFAVRPEGSVSTLKIQRTERGDSAVYLCASSLSGQGQETQYFGPGTRLLVL.